This entry is about one T cell receptor (beta chain). Original processing notes: Estimation of nucleated cell counts relied on the amplification of reference gene primers. Data came from immunoSEQ multiplex PCR; TCRdb stores just in-frame clones and leaves some out. V, J and clone size are taken as reported in that table, and D and trimming were inferred from the DNA itself. The sample shows hundreds of thousands of clones, around 88% of them seen only once. The sample originates from a study of blood T cell repertoires in COVID-19. Study-wide background: Samples came from the United States, Italy and Spain, spanning acute and convalescent COVID-19. From T cells, B-cell-depleted T cells, or PBMCs came the material, which was cDNA or gDNA.

CDR1 SGHTA and CDR2 FQGTGA come from the germline V gene. Trimming cost V 1 base and J 3 bases; bases outside gene matches: 11. The length of the CDR3 is 19 residues. Seattle participants joined during active infection and were tracked over time. The sequence derives from a woman in her forties or fifties with COVID-19, enrolled during active disease. Sequencing was carried out using peripheral blood. The rearrangement links TRBV7-3 to TRBJ2-6, with 8 positions matching TRBD2. The CDR3 coding sequence is TGTGCCAGCAGCTTAAGTGCTGGGCTAGCGGGCGGTGGGGCCAACGTCCTGACTTTC. It is translated as CASSLSAGLAGGGANVLTF.